A selection of T cell receptor beta chains follows, all from one sample in a study of control samples from healthy donors and cancer patients. Clones were read by immunoSEQ multiplex PCR, and TCRdb kept only the in-frame ones, dropping some. Among 95,000 to 150,000 clones, 88% were seen once, and the ten largest hold 3.4%. Sample: blood. These receptor sequences come from a man between 40 and 49 years old in good health. CDR3s include the opening cysteine and the closing phenylalanine or tryptophan. The order of the fields is J gene, V gene, clone size, D gene, CDR3 DNA, CDR3 protein. The D gene is left open where the match is weak. Where a row states a size, it is once, few, many or the class of an expanded clone; other rows omit it.

j_call: TRBJ1-5
v_call: TRBV2
clone_size: NA
d_call: TRBD1
cdr3_nt: TGTGCCAGCAGTGACAGGGGGTTGGGCAATCAGCCCCAGCATTTT
cdr3_aa: CASSDRGLGNQPQHF

j_call: TRBJ2-3
v_call: TRBV11-3
clone_size: NA
d_call: NA
cdr3_nt: TGTGCCAGCAGTTTAAGCCTTCTAGGGGCCAAAATCACAGATACGCAGTATTTT
cdr3_aa: CASSLSLLGAKITDTQYF

j_call: TRBJ1-1
v_call: TRBV3-1/TRBV3-2
clone_size: NA
d_call: NA
cdr3_nt: TGTGCCTGTCAGGGGCTGAGGAACACTGAAGCTTTCTTT
cdr3_aa: CACQGLRNTEAFF

j_call: TRBJ2-4
v_call: TRBV5-8
clone_size: few
d_call: TRBD1
cdr3_nt: TGTGCCAGCAGCCCCGGGACAGGGTTTGTGGCCAAAAACATTCAGTACTTC
cdr3_aa: CASSPGTGFVAKNIQYF

j_call: TRBJ2-5
v_call: TRBV6-1
clone_size: NA
d_call: NA
cdr3_nt: TGTGCCAGCAGTGAAGAGCCGTCCAAAGAGACCCAGTACTTC
cdr3_aa: CASSEEPSKETQYF

j_call: TRBJ1-2
v_call: TRBV11-2
clone_size: NA
d_call: NA
cdr3_nt: TGTGCCAGCAGCTTAGTGGAGGGGAATGATGGCTACACCTTC
cdr3_aa: CASSLVEGNDGYTF

j_call: TRBJ1-2
v_call: TRBV4-1
clone_size: NA
d_call: NA
cdr3_nt: TGCGCCAGCAGCCAAGACAGGGTAGGCTACACCTTC
cdr3_aa: CASSQDRVGYTF

j_call: TRBJ1-2
v_call: TRBV30
clone_size: once
d_call: NA
cdr3_nt: TGTGCCTGGAGTGTACCGAAAATGGGACCCTTGAGGAATGGCTACACCTTC
cdr3_aa: CAWSVPKMGPLRNGYTF

j_call: TRBJ1-4
v_call: TRBV9
clone_size: NA
d_call: NA
cdr3_nt: TGTGCCATCAACCAGTCTGAGCTAGGAACAACTAATGAAAAACTGTTTTTT
cdr3_aa: CAINQSELGTTNEKLFF

j_call: TRBJ2-1
v_call: TRBV5-8
clone_size: NA
d_call: NA
cdr3_nt: TGTGCCAGCAGCTTCACAGGAGGCGATGAGCAGTTCTTC
cdr3_aa: CASSFTGGDEQFF

j_call: TRBJ1-1
v_call: TRBV9
clone_size: NA
d_call: TRBD1
cdr3_nt: TGTGCCAGCAGCGTAGTGGGACAGAGCACTGAAGCTTTCTTT
cdr3_aa: CASSVVGQSTEAFF

j_call: TRBJ1-2
v_call: TRBV27
clone_size: NA
d_call: NA
cdr3_nt: TGTGCCAGCAGTTTATCGATGGAGGGGAATGGCTACACCTTC
cdr3_aa: CASSLSMEGNGYTF

j_call: TRBJ2-1
v_call: TRBV7-6
clone_size: NA
d_call: NA
cdr3_nt: TGTGCCAGCAGCTTAGCGGGGGGATTCTACAATGAGCAGTTCTTC
cdr3_aa: CASSLAGGFYNEQFF

j_call: TRBJ1-5
v_call: TRBV5-6
clone_size: NA
d_call: TRBD1
cdr3_nt: TGTGCCAGCAGCTACGGACAGGGTACTGTCAATCAGCCCCAGCATTTT
cdr3_aa: CASSYGQGTVNQPQHF

j_call: TRBJ1-6
v_call: TRBV2
clone_size: NA
d_call: NA
cdr3_nt: TGTGCCAGTAGGGGGGATTCACCCCTCCACTTT
cdr3_aa: CASRGDSPLHF

j_call: TRBJ1-2
v_call: TRBV9
clone_size: NA
d_call: NA
cdr3_nt: TGTGCCAGCAGCGTCAACGGAGCTAGTCTACACTATGGCTACACCTTC
cdr3_aa: CASSVNGASLHYGYTF

j_call: TRBJ1-3
v_call: TRBV7-8
clone_size: NA
d_call: NA
cdr3_nt: TGTGCCAGCAGCTTAGGCCCTTCTCTAAACACCATATATTTT
cdr3_aa: CASSLGPSLNTIYF

j_call: TRBJ2-5
v_call: TRBV11-3
clone_size: NA
d_call: NA
cdr3_nt: TGTGCCAGCAGAGGACAGCCTCAAGAGACCCAGTACTTC
cdr3_aa: CASRGQPQETQYF

j_call: TRBJ1-2
v_call: TRBV6-1
clone_size: NA
d_call: TRBD1
cdr3_nt: TGTGCCAGCAGTGAAGGGACAGGGTCGGGAGTCTATGGCTACACCTTC
cdr3_aa: CASSEGTGSGVYGYTF

j_call: TRBJ2-3
v_call: TRBV7-6
clone_size: NA
d_call: TRBD1
cdr3_nt: TGTGCCAGCAGCTTAGATGGGACAGGAATCACAGATACGCAGTATTTT
cdr3_aa: CASSLDGTGITDTQYF

j_call: TRBJ2-6
v_call: TRBV24-1
clone_size: NA
d_call: TRBD1
cdr3_nt: TGTGCCACCAGTGAAACCGGGACAGGTTTGTCTGGGGCCAACGTCCTGACTTTC
cdr3_aa: CATSETGTGLSGANVLTF

j_call: TRBJ1-2
v_call: TRBV7-2
clone_size: NA
d_call: TRBD1
cdr3_nt: TGTGCCAGCAGCTCGACAGGGGTCGACTATGGCTACACCTTC
cdr3_aa: CASSSTGVDYGYTF

j_call: TRBJ2-7
v_call: TRBV28
clone_size: NA
d_call: TRBD2
cdr3_nt: TGTGCCAGCAGTTACCTTAGCGGGGGAAGCTACGAGCAGTACTTC
cdr3_aa: CASSYLSGGSYEQYF

j_call: TRBJ1-2
v_call: TRBV29-1
clone_size: NA
d_call: NA
cdr3_nt: TGCAGCGTTGAAGTTAATGGCTACACCTTC
cdr3_aa: CSVEVNGYTF

j_call: TRBJ1-2
v_call: TRBV5-5
clone_size: once
d_call: NA
cdr3_nt: TGTGCCAGCAGCTTGTCAGAAAGGACCTACTATGGCTACACCTTC
cdr3_aa: CASSLSERTYYGYTF

j_call: TRBJ2-7
v_call: TRBV7-8
clone_size: NA
d_call: NA
cdr3_nt: TGTGCCAGCAGCCTATATACCGAGCAGTACTTC
cdr3_aa: CASSLYTEQYF

j_call: TRBJ2-7
v_call: TRBV25-1
clone_size: NA
d_call: TRBD1
cdr3_nt: TGTGCCAGCAGTGATTTTGGACAGGGCTCCTACGAGCAGTACTTC
cdr3_aa: CASSDFGQGSYEQYF

j_call: TRBJ1-1
v_call: TRBV9
clone_size: NA
d_call: NA
cdr3_nt: TGTGCCAGCAGCGCAGGGGATCTGAACACTGAAGCTTTCTTT
cdr3_aa: CASSAGDLNTEAFF

j_call: TRBJ1-1
v_call: TRBV5-1
clone_size: NA
d_call: TRBD1
cdr3_nt: TGCGCCAGCAATTGGGGACAGGGTAATACTGAAGCTTTCTTT
cdr3_aa: CASNWGQGNTEAFF

j_call: TRBJ2-2
v_call: TRBV6-4
clone_size: NA
d_call: NA
cdr3_nt: TGTGCCAGCAGGGAACTCTACACCGGGGAGCTGTTTTTT
cdr3_aa: CASRELYTGELFF

j_call: TRBJ1-3
v_call: TRBV15
clone_size: NA
d_call: NA
cdr3_nt: TGTGCCACCAGCCGTGGGAAGGCGGGAAACACCATATATTTT
cdr3_aa: CATSRGKAGNTIYF

j_call: TRBJ2-6
v_call: TRBV11-2
clone_size: NA
d_call: NA
cdr3_nt: TGTGCCAGCAGCTCGCCACTAAACTCTGGGGCCAACGTCCTGACTTTC
cdr3_aa: CASSSPLNSGANVLTF

j_call: TRBJ2-3
v_call: TRBV6-2/TRBV6-3
clone_size: NA
d_call: TRBD2
cdr3_nt: TGTGCCAGCAGTTACGATTTCGGGGGGGCCTCGACAGATACGCAGTATTTT
cdr3_aa: CASSYDFGGASTDTQYF

j_call: TRBJ1-2
v_call: TRBV24-1
clone_size: NA
d_call: NA
cdr3_nt: TGTGCCACCAGTGCCATGGACAACCGAGGGGGCTACACCTTC
cdr3_aa: CATSAMDNRGGYTF

j_call: TRBJ2-3
v_call: TRBV3-1/TRBV3-2
clone_size: NA
d_call: TRBD2
cdr3_nt: TGTGCCAGCAGCGCTACTAGCGGAAGCACAGATACGCAGTATTTT
cdr3_aa: CASSATSGSTDTQYF

j_call: TRBJ1-1
v_call: TRBV11-3
clone_size: NA
d_call: NA
cdr3_nt: TGTGCCAGCAGCTTAGATCTGGGGCGGAGTATTAACACTGAAGCTTTCTTT
cdr3_aa: CASSLDLGRSINTEAFF

j_call: TRBJ1-2
v_call: TRBV19
clone_size: NA
d_call: NA
cdr3_nt: TGTGCCAGTAGTTCTCCCGGGAGTCGTATTCGGGGCTACACCTTC
cdr3_aa: CASSSPGSRIRGYTF

j_call: TRBJ1-2
v_call: TRBV6-2/TRBV6-3
clone_size: NA
d_call: TRBD1
cdr3_nt: TGTGCCAGCAGTTACTTCGCCGGGACAGCTTCCTATGGCTACACCTTC
cdr3_aa: CASSYFAGTASYGYTF

j_call: TRBJ1-6
v_call: TRBV10-3
clone_size: few
d_call: TRBD1
cdr3_nt: TGTGCCATCAGTGATTTAGCGACAGGGCCAAATTCACCCCTCCACTTT
cdr3_aa: CAISDLATGPNSPLHF

j_call: TRBJ1-1
v_call: TRBV30
clone_size: NA
d_call: NA
cdr3_nt: TGTGCCTGGAGCGTCCGGGGGACTGAAGCTTTCTTT
cdr3_aa: CAWSVRGTEAFF

j_call: TRBJ1-6
v_call: TRBV5-1
clone_size: NA
d_call: NA
cdr3_nt: TGCGCCAGCAGCTTTTGGGGGAGTCAAAATTCACCCCTCCACTTT
cdr3_aa: CASSFWGSQNSPLHF

j_call: TRBJ1-1
v_call: TRBV25-1
clone_size: NA
d_call: NA
cdr3_nt: TGTGCCAGCAGTGAATTGTCAGCTATTGGTCTGTTCTTT
cdr3_aa: CASSELSAIGLFF

j_call: TRBJ1-5
v_call: TRBV11-3
clone_size: NA
d_call: TRBD1
cdr3_nt: TGTGCCAGCACCGTGGACAGGGGTATCAATCAGCCCCAGCATTTT
cdr3_aa: CASTVDRGINQPQHF

j_call: TRBJ2-3
v_call: TRBV30
clone_size: NA
d_call: TRBD2
cdr3_nt: TGTGCCTGGAAACAGACTAGCGGGGGCCCAACGCAGTATTTT
cdr3_aa: CAWKQTSGGPTQYF

j_call: TRBJ2-3
v_call: TRBV27
clone_size: NA
d_call: NA
cdr3_nt: TGTGCCAGCAGTTTATCGTGGGGGGCCCGGGATACGCAGTATTTT
cdr3_aa: CASSLSWGARDTQYF

j_call: TRBJ1-1
v_call: TRBV5-1
clone_size: NA
d_call: NA
cdr3_nt: TGCGCCAGCAGCAACGGACGAGGGGAAGCTTTCTTT
cdr3_aa: CASSNGRGEAFF